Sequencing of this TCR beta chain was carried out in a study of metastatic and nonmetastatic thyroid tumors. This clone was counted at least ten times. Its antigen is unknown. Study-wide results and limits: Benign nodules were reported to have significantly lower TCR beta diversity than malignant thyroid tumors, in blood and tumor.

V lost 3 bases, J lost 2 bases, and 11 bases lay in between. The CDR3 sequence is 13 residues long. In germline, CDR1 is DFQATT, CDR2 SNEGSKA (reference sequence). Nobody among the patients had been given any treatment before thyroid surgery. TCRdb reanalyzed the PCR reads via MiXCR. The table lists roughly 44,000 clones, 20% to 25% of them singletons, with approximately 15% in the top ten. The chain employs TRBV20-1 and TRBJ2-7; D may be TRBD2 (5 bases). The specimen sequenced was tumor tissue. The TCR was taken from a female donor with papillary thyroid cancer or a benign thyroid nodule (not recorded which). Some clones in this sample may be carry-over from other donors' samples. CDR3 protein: CSASQPTTYEQYF. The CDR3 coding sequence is TGCAGTGCTAGCCAGCCGACTACCTACGAGCAGTACTTC.